The sequence of this TCR beta chain was determined in a study of beta chain features in type 1 diabetes. Study results and limitations: Compared to healthy donors, patients appeared to have naive, central memory and Treg TCRB repertoires that were more alike. Moderate but significant shortening of TCRB CDR3s was recorded in all four CD4+ subsets from Type 1 diabetes patients. There were fewer insertions and more deletions at the VDJ junctions of type 1 diabetes patients.

By way of CD45RO/CCR7/CD25/CD127/CD95/CD27, the CD4+ regulatory, stem cell-like memory, central memory and naive cells were sorted. Purity of each sorted population was above 98%. This CDR3 is built from 17 residues. The germline gives CDR1 LGHNA, CDR2 YNFKEQ. V was clipped by 0 bases and J by 4 bases, with 15 bases between them. What was sequenced were expressed TCRB transcripts, since all of the isolated RNA had been reverse transcribed. Generated by immunoSEQ multiplex PCR, the TCRdb table keeps only in-frame clones and is missing some. The data contain some 44,000 clones, over 60% of them singletons. Comments on this clone: The antigen is undetermined.

The TCR sequence derives from a woman in her late teens or twenties with type 1 diabetes. The sequencing sample was made of Tregs from blood. This chain links TRBV4-2 with TRBJ1-4; TRBD1 might be the D (6 bases). For the CDR3, the DNA is TGTGCCAGCAGCCAAGATGCAGCGGGGGGGCTTAATGAAAAACTGTTTTTT. Protein sequence: CASSQDAAGGLNEKLFF.